These 16 T cell receptor beta chains share one sample of origin, sequenced in a study of T cell responses to AZD1222 COVID-19 vaccine. Repertoires were generated with immunoSEQ multiplex PCR, while TCRdb's copy carries only in-frame clones and drops some. Here the sample spans some 150,000 clones, roughly 85% being singletons. Sequencing was performed on peripheral blood, taken 28 days after the second dose of the MenACWY control vaccine. The receptors were sampled from an adult who received the MenACWY meningococcal vaccine as a control.

The chain joins TRBV5-5 to TRBJ2-1; TRBD2 agrees at 8 bases. The ends lost 2 bases at V and 3 bases at J; junction bases unmatched: 7. Germline V gene sequence: CDR1 SGHKS, CDR2 YYEKEE (reference sequence). This CDR3 region has 16 residues. The CDR3: CASSFSLAGVYNEQFF. The DNA of the CDR3 is TGTGCCAGCAGCTTTTCCCTAGCGGGCGTCTACAATGAGCAGTTCTTC.

This rearrangement joins TRBV10-2 to TRBJ1-2; 11 nucleotides align to TRBD1. Trimming cost V 7 bases and J 5 bases; bases outside gene matches: 6. CDR1 is WSHSY, CDR2 SAAADI, per germline. The CDR3 runs to 14 residues. The CDR3 is CASTRDRGWYGYTF. For the CDR3, the DNA is TGCGCCAGCACCCGGGACAGGGGGTGGTATGGCTACACCTTC.

DNA for the CDR3: TGTGCCACCAGTGATCCGGGACGTTCTGGCTACACCTTC. It specifies CATSDPGRSGYTF. The chain carries TRBV24-1 and TRBJ1-2; TRBD1 might be the D (5 bases). CDR3 length equals 13 residues. V dropped 3 bases and J dropped 7 bases, with 11 bases sitting between them. The germline V gene has CDR1 KGHDR and CDR2 SFDVKD.

The chain joins TRBV3-1 (or the pseudogene TRBV3-2) to TRBJ1-1, with a weak D call TRBD1 (6 bases). The CDR3 is 15 amino acids. Germline V lookup: CDR1 LGHDT, CDR2 YNNKEL (reference sequence). V shed 5 bases and J shed 0 bases, with 13 bases lying between them. The chain's CDR3 is CASSTGTLMNTEAFF. CDR3 nucleotides: TGTGCCAGCAGCACGGGGACACTAATGAACACTGAAGCTTTCTTT.

This rearrangement joins TRBV6-1 to TRBJ1-4; D not certain. Trimming stripped 3 bases from V and 8 bases from J, with 10 bases between. Germline CDR1 and CDR2: MNHNS and SASEGT. The CDR3 spans 13 residues. CDR3 protein: CASSDPRDEKLFF. In DNA, the CDR3 is TGTGCCAGCAGTGACCCCCGTGACGAAAAACTGTTTTTT.

The chain combines TRBV5-4 with TRBJ2-3; 9 bases fit TRBD2. J was trimmed by 5 bases and V by 2 bases; bases with no gene match: 9. The germline gives CDR1 SGHNT, CDR2 YYREEE (reference sequence). This CDR3 is built from 16 residues. The CDR3 spells CASSFGASGVEDTQYF. CDR3 nucleotide sequence: TGTGCCAGCAGCTTTGGGGCTAGCGGGGTTGAAGATACGCAGTATTTT.

The rearrangement links TRBV7-6 to TRBJ2-2, with D maybe TRBD2 (7 bases). The germline V and J ends were trimmed by 5 bases and 7 bases, with 23 bases remaining between them. The germline V gene has CDR1 SGHVS and CDR2 FNYEAQ. This CDR3 contains 17 residues. The CDR3 here is CASSQVPGGPSGGELFF. CDR3 nucleotide sequence: TGTGCCAGCAGCCAAGTTCCCGGGGGGCCTTCCGGCGGGGAGCTGTTTTTT.

The chain has TRBV6-5 and TRBJ1-1; the D gene is possibly TRBD1 (5 bases). The V gene lost 5 bases and the J gene lost 4 bases, with 14 bases spanning the gap. Germline V gene lookup returns CDR1 MNHEY and CDR2 SVGAGI. This CDR3 is 14 amino acids long. The CDR3 sequence: CASSLSGAGTEAFF. The CDR3 coding sequence is TGTGCCAGCAGTCTATCTGGGGCTGGCACTGAAGCTTTCTTT.

This chain joins TRBV28 and TRBJ1-5; D is unclear. V dropped 3 bases and J dropped 4 bases, with 13 bases sitting between them. This CDR3 contains 15 residues. From germline, CDR1 is MDHEN and CDR2 SYDVKM. The CDR3 loop is CASSFSGQNNQPQHF. The DNA of the CDR3 is TGTGCCAGCAGTTTTTCCGGGCAGAATAATCAGCCCCAGCATTTT.

A single count supports this clone. The CDR3 DNA sequence: TGCAGTGCTTTAGACGACACTGAAGCTTTCTTT. Its protein is CSALDDTEAFF. This chain connects TRBV20-1 to TRBJ1-1; D gene uncertain. Deletions cut 5 bases from V and 3 bases from J, with 7 bases between. The CDR3 sequence is 11 residues long. The germline V gene has CDR1 DFQATT and CDR2 SNEGSKA (reference sequence).

The rearrangement joins TRBV7-9 to TRBJ2-5; D possibly matches TRBD1 or TRBD2 (5 bases each). CDR1 is SEHNR, CDR2 FQNEAQ, per germline (reference sequence). Deletions cut 5 bases from V and 2 bases from J, with 15 bases between. This CDR3 spans 15 amino acids. CDR3 residues: CASSVGSGAQETQYF. The DNA for the CDR3 is TGTGCCAGCAGCGTGGGTTCCGGGGCACAAGAGACCCAGTACTTC.

The J gene is TRBJ2-5, the V gene TRBV6-5; 9 bases line up with TRBD1. The CDR3 contains 14 residues. Germline V gene data show CDR1 as MNHEY and CDR2 as SVGAGI. V lost 4 bases, J lost 4 bases, and 4 bases stayed unmatched. In nucleotides, the CDR3 is TGTGCCAGCAGTTTAACAGGGGGCAGAGAGACCCAGTACTTC. This sequence encodes CASSLTGGRETQYF.

The chain links TRBV5-1 to TRBJ2-5; D is uncertain. V lost 2 bases and J 0 bases, leaving 5 bases between the germline ends. CDR1 is SGHRS and CDR2 is YFSETQ in the germline V gene. This CDR3 is built from 13 residues. The CDR3 coding sequence is TGCGCCAGCAGCTTAGGAAACCAAGAGACCCAGTACTTC. Amino acid sequence: CASSLGNQETQYF.

The CDR3 spells CASSPPSGTLTEAFF. CDR3 nucleotide sequence: TGCGCCAGCAGCCCTCCATCTGGAACCCTCACTGAAGCTTTCTTT. This chain joins TRBV5-1 and TRBJ1-1; no clear D gene. V was shortened by 4 bases and J by 4 bases, with 17 bases between the two germline ends. The CDR3 consists of 15 residues. The germline V gene has CDR1 SGHRS and CDR2 YFSETQ.

The rearrangement joins TRBV7-2 to TRBJ2-3, with D possibly TRBD1 on 6 matching bases. Per germline, CDR1 SGHTA and CDR2 FQGNSA. The CDR3 spans 14 residues. V shed 3 bases and J shed 2 bases, with 9 bases lying between them. The CDR3 here is CASSFGTNTDTQYF. The CDR3 region has the DNA TGTGCCAGCAGCTTCGGGACAAACACAGATACGCAGTATTTT.

The genes are TRBV5-1 and TRBJ2-3; D may be TRBD1 (6 bases). V lost 3 bases, J lost 6 bases, and 8 bases lay in between. The CDR3 length is 12 residues. Germline V gene data show CDR1 as SGHRS and CDR2 as YFSETQ. The CDR3 region is CASSSQGDTQYF. The CDR3, as DNA: TGCGCCAGCAGCTCTCAGGGGGATACGCAGTATTTT.